These 26 T cell receptor beta chains were sequenced from one sample in a study of Graves' ophthalmopathy and Graves' hyperthyroidism. RNA served as the template for amplifying TCR beta CDR3 regions. Second-round multiplex PCR came after a first-round RT-PCR that employed HTBI primers. TCRdb passed the multiplex PCR reads through MiXCR, listing each CDR3 protein once. The table includes a few hundred thousand distinct CDR3 sequences, under 25% detected once. Sequencing used peripheral blood. These receptors were taken from a woman younger than 35 with stable Graves' hyperthyroidism.

This clonotype was seen many times. The CDR3 region has the DNA TGCAGTGCTAGAGAGATTGGCGGGCCTCACGAGCAGTACTTC. It codes for CSAREIGGPHEQYF. The V gene is TRBV20-1, the J gene TRBJ2-7; possible D gene TRBD2, 5 bases. The length of the CDR3 is 14 residues. Germline V gene sequence: CDR1 DFQATT, CDR2 SNEGSKA (reference sequence). V lost 0 bases and J 5 bases, leaving 14 bases between the germline ends.

This clonotype was recorded many times. The V call is TRBV7-2, the J call TRBJ2-7; TRBD2 matches at 9 bases. Per the germline V gene, CDR1 is SGHTA and CDR2 is FQGNSA. This CDR3 is built from 15 residues. Trimming at V came to 5 bases and at J to 4 bases, leaving 9 bases not matched to a gene. CDR3 protein: CASSLRAGGPYEQYF. Written as DNA, the CDR3 is TGTGCCAGCAGCCTACGGGCGGGAGGGCCTTACGAGCAGTACTTC.

The CDR3 region is CASQHGYTEAFF. The CDR3 nucleotides read TGTGCCAGCCAGCATGGGTACACTGAAGCTTTCTTT. This chain joins TRBV7-2 and TRBJ1-1; D unclear. CDR1 and CDR2 from the germline V gene are SGHTA and FQGNSA. The CDR3 contains 12 residues. V lost 8 bases and J lost 3, with 10 bases in between.

A note on this clonotype: A single base separates this from a much larger clone, so it may be a read error. This sequence joins TRBV12-3 or TRBV12-4 and TRBJ2-5; 9 nucleotides match TRBD1. The CDR3 length is 14 residues. For the CDR3, the DNA is TGTGTCAGCAACGAGGACAGGGGTGGGGAGACCCAGTACTTC. Translated: CVSNEDRGGETQYF.

V gene TRBV7-3 combines with J gene TRBJ2-4; D is undetermined. Per germline, CDR1 SGHTA and CDR2 FQGTGA. CDR3 length equals 13 residues. V lost 2 bases, J lost 7 bases, and 9 bases lay in between. CDR3 region: CASSLSERNIQYF. In DNA form, the CDR3 reads TGTGCCAGCAGCTTATCTGAACGGAACATTCAGTACTTC.

The chain recombines TRBV30 with TRBJ2-7, with TRBD1 identical over 10 bases. The CDR3 has 12 amino acids. CDR1 and CDR2 (germline): GTSNPN, SVGIG (reference sequence). V shed 5 bases and J 5 bases; nucleotides not matched to a gene: 3. CDR3 sequence (DNA): TGTGCCTGGGCCGGGACAGGGGACGAGCAGTACTTC. It is translated as CAWAGTGDEQYF.

V gene TRBV7-2 combines with J gene TRBJ1-1; possible D gene TRBD1, 5 bases. This CDR3 contains 15 residues. V lost 6 bases and J 8 bases, leaving 22 bases between the germline ends. Germline CDR1 SGHTA, CDR2 FQGNSA. The CDR3 spells CASSSPLLGTEEAFF. DNA of the CDR3: TGTGCCAGCAGTTCCCCCTTATTGGGGACGGAAGAAGCTTTCTTT.

The sample holds many counts of this clonotype. A much larger clonotype is one base distant, so this may be a read error. The chain is built from TRBV20-1 and TRBJ1-1; 8 nucleotides agree with TRBD1. From germline, CDR1 is DFQATT and CDR2 SNEGSKA (reference sequence). This CDR3 is built from 16 residues. The CDR3 DNA sequence: TGCAGTGCTAGAGGGGGCAGGGGGCCAATGAACACTAAAGCTTTCTTT. Translated: CSARGGRGPMNTKAFF.

The chain employs TRBV20-1 and TRBJ1-5; 8 nucleotides agree with TRBD1. The CDR3 has 15 amino acids. CDR1 DFQATT and CDR2 SNEGSKA come from the germline V gene (reference sequence). V gave up 6 bases and J gave up 0 bases; unmatched junction bases: 7. The CDR3 sequence: CSAYRGSDSNQPQHF. CDR3 sequence (DNA): TGCAGTGCATACAGGGGGTCCGATAGCAATCAGCCCCAGCATTTT.

At least ten counts were recorded for this clonotype. The chain has TRBV6-1 and TRBJ2-4; the D is unclear. The ends were cut back, 4 bases at V and 0 bases at J, with 4 bases in the middle. CDR1 and CDR2 (germline): MNHNS, SASEGT. This CDR3 is built from 13 residues. CDR3 nucleotides: TGTGCCAGCAGTGCGAAAGCCAAAAACATTCAGTACTTC. The encoded protein is CASSAKAKNIQYF.

This clonotype has at least ten counts. The V and J genes are TRBV7-9 and TRBJ2-5; D ambiguous. V dropped 1 base and J dropped 0 bases, with 9 bases sitting between them. Germline lookup yields CDR1 SEHNR and CDR2 FQNEAQ (reference sequence). The CDR3 spans 15 residues. CDR3 in amino acids: CASSLVGWDQETQYF. The CDR3 DNA follows: TGTGCCAGCAGCTTAGTGGGTTGGGACCAAGAGACCCAGTACTTC.

This clonotype was observed at least ten times. The V call is TRBV11-2, the J call TRBJ2-7; weak D call: TRBD2 (6 bases). Germline values: CDR1 SGHAT, CDR2 FQNNGV. Trimming took 5 bases from V and 3 from J, leaving 23 bases between them. The CDR3 consists of 17 residues. DNA of the CDR3: TGTGCCAGCAGCCCGGAGGGGTTTCCGGGACTCCGCTACGAGCAGTACTTC. Translated: CASSPEGFPGLRYEQYF.

This clonotype was detected many times. This chain joins TRBV6-1 and TRBJ1-2, with 8 bases fitting TRBD1. The J segment lost 4 bases and the V segment lost 3 bases, leaving 4 bases of the junction unmatched. The germline V gene encodes CDR1 MNHNS and CDR2 SASEGT. The CDR3 is 14 amino acids. CDR3 in amino acids: CASSDGQGIYGYTF. The CDR3, as DNA: TGTGCCAGCAGTGATGGACAGGGAATCTATGGCTACACCTTC.

This clonotype was counted at least ten times. V usage is TRBV25-1 and J usage is TRBJ2-7; TRBD1 agrees at 10 bases. V lost 5 bases and J lost 3; bases outside the gene matches: 10. The V gene's germline CDR1 is MGHDK and CDR2 SYGVNS. The CDR3 sequence is 16 residues long. This chain's CDR3 is CASSSSRDRGFYEQYF. CDR3 DNA: TGTGCCAGCAGTTCCTCCCGGGACAGGGGCTTCTACGAGCAGTACTTC.

This clonotype was counted at least ten times. The gene calls are TRBV30 and TRBJ1-1, with D possibly being TRBD1 (6 bases). Germline assignment: CDR1 GTSNPN and CDR2 SVGIG (reference sequence). There are 14 residues in the CDR3. Trimming took 3 bases from V and 1 from J, leaving 12 bases between them. Here the CDR3 reads CAWSPGTPNTEAFF. DNA for the CDR3: TGTGCCTGGAGCCCCGGGACACCGAACACTGAAGCTTTCTTT. The full variable domain, with the rest looked up from reference TRBV30 and TRBJ1-1, is SQTIHQWPATLVQPVGSPLSLECTVEGTSNPNLYWYRQAAGRGLQLLFYSVGIGQISSEVPQNLSASRPQDRQFILSSKKLLLSDSGFYLCAWSPGTPNTEAFFGQGTRLTVV.

This clonotype was recorded a few times. J is TRBJ1-2 and V is TRBV11-2; D unclear. The CDR3 runs 14 residues. V gave up 3 bases and J gave up 0 bases, with 8 bases separating them. Germline values: CDR1 SGHAT, CDR2 FQNNGV. The CDR3 coding sequence is TGTGCCAGCAGCTTCGGCGTATCTAACTATGGCTACACCTTC. It specifies CASSFGVSNYGYTF. The variable domain in full, completed from reference TRBV11-2 and TRBJ1-2, reads EAGVAQSPRYKIIEKRQSVAFWCNPISGHATLYWYQQILGQGPKLLIQFQNNGVVDDSQLPKDRFSAERLKGVDSTLKIQPAKLEDSAVYLCASSFGVSNYGYTFGSGTRLTVV.

A remark on this clonotype: This may stem from a read error, because a much larger clone lies one nucleotide away. The gene calls are TRBV6-2 or TRBV6-3 and TRBJ1-5; D is perhaps TRBD1 (6 bases). CDR3 length equals 15 residues. Germline V lookup: CDR1 MNHEY, CDR2 SVGEGT. In DNA form, the CDR3 reads TGTACCAGCGTTGGTGAAACAGGGTCCAATCAGCCCCAGCATTTT. It is translated as CTSVGETGSNQPQHF.

This clonotype was picked up many times. The gene calls are TRBV25-1 and TRBJ2-7; D tentatively reads TRBD1 or TRBD2 (5 bases each). V was pared by 5 bases and J by 2 bases, with 13 bases between. CDR3 length equals 14 residues. Germline CDR1 reads MGHDK; CDR2 reads SYGVNS. CDR3 sequence (DNA): TGTGCCAGCAGTATCCTCGGGGCTGCCTACGAGCAGTACTTC. Translation: CASSILGAAYEQYF.

This clonotype has a count of ten or more. The gene calls are TRBV19 and TRBJ2-4; possibly TRBD2 for D (6 bases). The CDR3 has 12 residues. Germline V gene data show CDR1 as LNHDA and CDR2 as SQIVND (reference sequence). V shed 9 bases and J shed 7 bases, with 13 bases lying between them. In DNA, the CDR3 is TGTGCCAGCAAAGGGAGGTTGAACATTCAGTACTTC. Translated: CASKGRLNIQYF. The variable domain in full, with the rest retrieved from reference TRBV19 and TRBJ2-4, is DGGITQSPKYLFRKEGQNVTLSCEQNLNHDAMYWYRQDPGQGLRLIYYSQIVNDFQKGDIAEGYSVSREKKESFPLTVTSAQKNPTAFYLCASKGRLNIQYFGAGTRLSVL.

This clonotype has a count of ten or more. This chain uses TRBV28 with TRBJ1-1; D might be TRBD1 (6 bases). The V end was cut by 6 bases, the J end by 7 bases, with 12 bases between. Per the germline V gene, CDR1 is MDHEN and CDR2 is SYDVKM. The CDR3 runs 12 residues. CDR3 sequence (DNA): TGTGCCAGCAGCCCGGACAGCGATGAAGCTTTCTTT. It codes for CASSPDSDEAFF.

This clonotype was counted ten times or more. The J gene is TRBJ1-2, the V gene TRBV29-1; 7 nucleotides agree with TRBD1. The V segment lost 7 bases and the J segment 0 bases; nucleotides outside the gene matches: 8. There are 14 residues in the CDR3. CDR1 is SQVTM, CDR2 ANQGSEA, per germline. The CDR3 DNA sequence: TGCAGCGCATCCTCGGGACAGTCTAACTATGGCTACACCTTC. Protein product: CSASSGQSNYGYTF.

The sample holds many counts of this clonotype. The V gene is TRBV5-1, the J gene TRBJ2-7, with TRBD2 identical over 13 bases. CDR3 length equals 15 residues. Trimming removed 4 bases from V and 6 bases from J; junction bases left unmatched: 7. CDR1 SGHRS and CDR2 YFSETQ come from the germline V gene. The CDR3 DNA sequence: TGCGCCAGCAGCCTAGGGACTAGCGGGAACGGCGAGCAGTACTTC. It encodes CASSLGTSGNGEQYF.

This clonotype was found many times. The chain couples TRBV4-3 to TRBJ1-2; D is perhaps TRBD1 (5 bases). The CDR3 is 15 residues long. Germline CDR1 and CDR2: LGHNA and YSLEER. Trimming cost V 0 bases and J 6 bases, with 14 bases left between them. CDR3 DNA sequence: TGCGCCAGCAGCCAAGATCGTTCAGGGTTCGATGGCTACACCTTC. It specifies CASSQDRSGFDGYTF.

This clonotype came up many times. The chain has TRBV27 and TRBJ2-7, with TRBD1 matching 8 bases. V was pared by 5 bases and J by 2 bases, with 2 bases of the junction left unmatched. CDR1 and CDR2 (germline): MNHEY, SMNVEV (reference sequence). This CDR3 region has 13 residues. DNA of the CDR3: TGTGCCAGCAGTAGGACAGGGACCTACGAGCAGTACTTC. This sequence encodes CASSRTGTYEQYF.

In this sample, this clonotype turned up many times. The rearrangement links TRBV18 to TRBJ1-2; 7 bases align to TRBD1. The CDR3 is 13 amino acids. CDR1 and CDR2 (germline): KGHSH, LQKENI. V lost 6 bases and J lost 10; bases outside the gene matches: 11. CDR3 in amino acids: CASSPGQLTVYTF. The CDR3 DNA reads TGTGCCAGCTCGCCGGGACAGTTAACGGTCTACACCTTC.

This clonotype was found many times. J is TRBJ1-2 and V is TRBV9, with a tentative D call TRBD1 (6 bases). Looked up from germline, CDR1 is SGDLS and CDR2 is YYNGEE. This CDR3 comprises 14 residues. V lost 0 bases and J lost 1, with 7 bases in between. The DNA of the CDR3 is TGTGCCAGCAGCGTAGCGGGACATAACTATGGCTACACCTTC. It is translated as CASSVAGHNYGYTF.